This T cell receptor (beta chain) was recorded in a study of blood T cell repertoires in COVID-19. Study-wide context: Sites across the United States, Italy and Spain contributed samples from acute and convalescent COVID-19. T cells, B-cell-depleted T cells, or PBMCs supplied cDNA or gDNA.

Per the study methods: Reference gene primers were amplified, and this amplification served to estimate nucleated cell counts. The data were produced by immunoSEQ multiplex PCR, yet TCRdb's version contains in-frame clones alone and is incomplete. That table is the source of V, J and clone size, and D and trimming were worked out from the DNA. Counted here are approximately 59,000 clones, around 90% occurring once; the ten biggest clones make up about 18%. Germline-derived CDR1 and CDR2 are LGHNA and YSLEER. The CDR3 is made up of 16 amino acids. With V trimmed by 4 bases and J by 14 bases, 19 bases remained unmatched.

J is TRBJ2-4 and V is TRBV4-3; 8 nucleotides agree with TRBD1. The receptor was isolated from a human donor in a cohort sampled during active COVID-19. Sequenced sample: peripheral blood. The CDR3 DNA is TGCGCCAGCAGCCGGGGACAGGACAGGGCCAGGGTCGAGGAGTACTTC. It translates to CASSRGQDRARVEEYF.